These T cell receptor beta chains were read from a single sample in a study of CD8+ T cells in alopecia areata. The data were produced by immunoSEQ multiplex PCR, yet TCRdb's version contains in-frame clones alone and is incomplete. Counted here are about 130,000 clones, about 50% occurring once; the ten biggest clones make up approximately 18%. This specimen consisted of CD8+ T cells sorted from blood, obtained at week 0. The receptor set was obtained from a human donor with alopecia areata. The CDR3 runs from the conserved cysteine through the conserved F or W. D genes are given only for firm matches. The size entry is marked missing in some rows and otherwise reads once, few, many or a size class.

V gene: TRBV9
J gene: TRBJ1-1
clone size: -
D gene: -
CDR3 protein: CASSASIGGTEAFF
CDR3 DNA: TGTGCCAGCAGCGCCTCAATAGGGGGCACTGAAGCTTTCTTT

V gene: TRBV6-1
J gene: TRBJ2-1
clone size: -
D gene: TRBD2
CDR3 protein: CASSDRLAGDREQFF
CDR3 DNA: TGTGCCAGCAGCGATAGACTAGCGGGGGATCGCGAGCAGTTCTTC

V gene: TRBV6-5
J gene: TRBJ1-6
clone size: -
D gene: -
CDR3 protein: CASSYIDRNSPLHF
CDR3 DNA: TGTGCCAGCAGTTACATCGATAGAAATTCACCCCTCCACTTT

V gene: TRBV15
J gene: TRBJ1-5
clone size: few
D gene: -
CDR3 protein: CATSRAQFSSQPQHF
CDR3 DNA: TGTGCCACCAGCAGAGCACAGTTTTCGTCTCAGCCCCAGCATTTT

V gene: TRBV2
J gene: TRBJ2-7
clone size: -
D gene: -
CDR3 protein: CASPGRYSYEQYF
CDR3 DNA: TGTGCCAGTCCGGGACGGTATTCCTACGAGCAGTACTTC

V gene: TRBV9
J gene: TRBJ2-5
clone size: -
D gene: -
CDR3 protein: CASSPYSSGGGKETQYF
CDR3 DNA: TGTGCCAGCAGCCCTTATTCATCAGGAGGGGGAAAGGAGACCCAGTACTTC

V gene: TRBV2
J gene: TRBJ2-7
clone size: -
D gene: TRBD2
CDR3 protein: CARDTGTSFSYEQYF
CDR3 DNA: TGTGCCCGCGACACCGGGACTAGCTTCTCCTACGAGCAGTACTTC

V gene: TRBV27
J gene: TRBJ2-1
clone size: -
D gene: TRBD1
CDR3 protein: CASSLGQGTPNEQFF
CDR3 DNA: TGTGCCAGCAGTTTGGGACAGGGTACGCCCAATGAGCAGTTCTTC

V gene: TRBV27
J gene: TRBJ2-5
clone size: -
D gene: TRBD2
CDR3 protein: CASSLGLRGVQETQYF
CDR3 DNA: TGTGCCAGCAGTTTAGGTTTGCGGGGGGTTCAAGAGACCCAGTACTTC

V gene: TRBV29-1
J gene: TRBJ2-7
clone size: few
D gene: -
CDR3 protein: CSAVKTDTYEQYF
CDR3 DNA: TGCAGCGCCGTGAAGACAGATACCTACGAGCAGTACTTC

V gene: TRBV27
J gene: TRBJ1-2
clone size: -
D gene: TRBD1
CDR3 protein: CASGTGEPYGYTF
CDR3 DNA: TGTGCCAGCGGGACAGGGGAACCCTATGGCTACACCTTC

V gene: TRBV29-1
J gene: TRBJ2-1
clone size: few
D gene: TRBD2
CDR3 protein: CSVPTSGGALEQFF
CDR3 DNA: TGCAGCGTGCCCACTAGCGGGGGGGCCCTTGAGCAGTTCTTC

V gene: TRBV7-9
J gene: TRBJ1-2
clone size: -
D gene: -
CDR3 protein: CASSFRATRRVYGYTF
CDR3 DNA: TGTGCCAGCAGCTTCCGGGCGACCCGCCGGGTCTATGGCTACACCTTC

V gene: TRBV2
J gene: TRBJ1-5
clone size: -
D gene: -
CDR3 protein: CASSDPAEIMSNQPQHF
CDR3 DNA: TGTGCCAGCAGTGATCCCGCAGAAATAATGAGCAATCAGCCCCAGCATTTT

V gene: TRBV6-5
J gene: TRBJ1-6
clone size: few
D gene: -
CDR3 protein: CASSSVGGASPLHF
CDR3 DNA: TGTGCCAGCAGTTCGGTTGGGGGAGCTTCACCCCTCCACTTT

V gene: TRBV9
J gene: TRBJ2-3
clone size: -
D gene: -
CDR3 protein: CASSGGAVSTDTQYF
CDR3 DNA: TGTGCCAGCAGCGGTGGGGCGGTCAGCACAGATACGCAGTATTTT